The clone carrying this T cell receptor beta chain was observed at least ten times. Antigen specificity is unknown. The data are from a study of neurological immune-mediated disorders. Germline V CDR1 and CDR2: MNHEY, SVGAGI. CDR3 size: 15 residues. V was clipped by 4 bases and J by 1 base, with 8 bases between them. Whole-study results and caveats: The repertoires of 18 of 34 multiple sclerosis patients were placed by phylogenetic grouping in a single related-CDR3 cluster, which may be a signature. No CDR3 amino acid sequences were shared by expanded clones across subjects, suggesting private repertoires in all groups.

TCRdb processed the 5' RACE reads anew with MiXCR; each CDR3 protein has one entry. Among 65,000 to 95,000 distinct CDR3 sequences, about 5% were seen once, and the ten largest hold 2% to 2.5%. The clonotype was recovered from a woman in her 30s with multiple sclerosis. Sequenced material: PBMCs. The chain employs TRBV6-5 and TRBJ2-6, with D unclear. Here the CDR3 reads CASSSLSSGANVLTF. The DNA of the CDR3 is TGTGCCAGCAGTTCACTGAGTTCTGGGGCCAACGTCCTGACTTTC.